This T cell receptor beta chain was found in a study of shared T cell receptors in the human thymus. The CDR3 is 13 residues long. Trimming removed 1 base from V and 10 bases from J; junction bases left unmatched: 3. The germline gives CDR1 SGHVS, CDR2 FNYEAQ. TCRdb's copy holds only in-frame clones and misses some; the assay was immunoSEQ multiplex PCR. In the table there are more than 550,000 clones, over 75% of which are singletons. The same data also contributed to another study, on human thymus T cells. From that paper: The sample donors, healthy Finnish infants, were having corrective surgery for congenital heart defects. Resections obtained during corrective heart surgery supplied the thymus tissue. Gene usage for V and J segments appeared biased in thymic and blood repertoires. Thymic repertoires overlap heavily among unrelated individuals, related research has reported.

Sequenced: thymocytes. The source is a girl under three years old with a congenital heart defect. The gene calls are TRBV7-6 and TRBJ2-1; 8 bases fit TRBD1. CDR3 sequence: CASSLGWDREQFF. Written as DNA, the CDR3 is TGTGCCAGCAGCTTAGGGTGGGACAGGGAGCAGTTCTTC.